This T cell receptor (beta chain) was found in a study of beta chain features in type 1 diabetes. What was sequenced were expressed TCRB transcripts, since all of the isolated RNA had been reverse transcribed. The assay was immunoSEQ multiplex PCR, and TCRdb's table has in-frame clones only and misses some. The data contain around 360,000 clones, 10% to 15% of them singletons. Study-level points and caveats: A greater similarity of naive, central memory and Treg TCRB repertoires was seen among patients than among healthy donors. All four CD4+ subsets from Type 1 diabetes patients carried moderately but significantly shorter TCRB CDR3s.

By way of CD45RO/CCR7/CD25/CD127/CD95/CD27, the CD4+ regulatory, stem cell-like memory, central memory and naive cells were sorted. Germline CDR1 SGHTA, CDR2 FQGNSA. V was pared by 4 bases and J by 5 bases, with 10 bases of the junction left unmatched. The CDR3 length is 16 residues. This clone was observed a few times. Its antigen is currently unknown. The clonotype was recovered from a woman aged 18-30 years with type 1 diabetes. Material: naive CD4+ T cells from blood. The rearrangement links TRBV7-2 to TRBJ2-5, with TRBD2 matching over 10 bases. CDR3 protein: CASSSEAGGPGETQYF. Here the CDR3 DNA reads TGTGCCAGCAGCTCGGAAGCGGGAGGGCCTGGGGAGACCCAGTACTTC. Drawing the rest from reference TRBV7-2 and TRBJ2-5, the complete variable domain is GAGVSQSPSNKVTEKGKDVELRCDPISGHTALYWYRQSLGQGLEFLIYFQGNSAPDKSGLPSDRFSAERTGGSVSTLTIQRTQQEDSAVYLCASSSEAGGPGETQYFGPGTRLLVL.